This entry lists 26 T cell receptor beta chains sequenced from one sample in a study of PD-1 blockade in classical Hodgkin lymphoma. The time point was: cycle 4 day 1 (C4D1), after five to seven weeks of nivolumab. Relapse after autologous stem cell transplantation occurred in every patient, and brentuximab vedotin exposure varied. Method: immunoSEQ multiplex PCR; TCRdb's copy keeps in-frame clones and lacks some. This sample has roughly 100,000 clones, with roughly 73% found just once. This material consisted of peripheral blood mononuclear cells (PBMCs), taken before the fourth cycle of nivolumab. These receptors all stem from a human donor with classical Hodgkin lymphoma.

In regard to this clone: Other nucleotide sequences in the sample specify the same CDR3. J is TRBJ2-7 and V is TRBV28, with TRBD2 matching over 13 bases. Germline V lookup: CDR1 MDHEN, CDR2 SYDVKM. This CDR3 is built from 17 residues. Unmatched junction bases numbered 9, after V lost 4 bases and J lost 3 bases. The chain's CDR3 is CASSSLRTSGGSYEQYF. The CDR3 DNA reads as TGTGCCAGCAGTTCGCTCCGGACTAGCGGGGGCAGCTACGAGCAGTACTTC.

In nucleotides, the CDR3 is TGTGCCAGCAGCTTCAGAGTGAACACTGAAGCTTTCTTT. This encodes CASSFRVNTEAFF. V is TRBV7-3 and J is TRBJ1-1; the D is unclear. Looked up from germline, CDR1 is SGHTA and CDR2 is FQGTGA. V gave up 3 bases and J gave up 0 bases, with 5 bases separating them. The CDR3 is 13 residues long.

The chain joins TRBV23-1 to TRBJ2-7, with 8 bases matching TRBD1. TRBV23-1 falls under the ORF class, with uncertain function. J lost 2 bases, V lost 0 bases, and 9 bases had no gene match. This CDR3 is built from 17 residues. The CDR3 bases are TGCGCCAGCAGTCAATCGTCGCGGGACAGGAGTCCCTACGAGCAGTACTTC. Amino acid sequence: CASSQSSRDRSPYEQYF.

The chain couples TRBV10-3 to TRBJ2-7; 12 bases agree with TRBD1. The junction had 13 bases not matched to a gene; V was cut back by 6 bases and J by 7 bases. Germline V CDR1 and CDR2: ENHRY, SYGVKD. The CDR3 has 16 amino acids. CDR3: CAIREWPGQGAGEQYF. CDR3 sequence (DNA): TGTGCCATCAGGGAATGGCCGGGACAGGGGGCCGGGGAGCAGTACTTC.

The J gene is TRBJ1-1, the V gene TRBV20-1; no definite D call. Trimming left V 2 bases short and J 12 bases short, with 13 bases between. The CDR3 is made up of 11 amino acids. From germline, CDR1 is DFQATT and CDR2 SNEGSKA (reference sequence). CDR3 coding DNA: TGCAGTGCTAGAAGCCCAAGTTCCCCTTTCTTT. Protein: CSARSPSSPFF.

This clone was recorded once. In nucleotides, the CDR3 is TGTGCCAGTAGTATAGGCCCCCTAGGATTTAGCACAGATACGCAGTATTTT. It encodes CASSIGPLGFSTDTQYF. The J gene is TRBJ2-3, the V gene TRBV19; the D is unclear. The CDR3 spans 17 residues. Between the trimmed V and J ends, which lost 1 base and 0 bases, there was a span of 14 bases. The germline CDR1 and CDR2 sequences are LNHDA and SQIVND (reference sequence). The complete variable domain, with remaining parts taken from reference TRBV19 and TRBJ2-3, reads DGGITQSPKYLFRKEGQNVTLSCEQNLNHDAMYWYRQDPGQGLRLIYYSQIVNDFQKGDIAEGYSVSREKKESFPLTVTSAQKNPTAFYLCASSIGPLGFSTDTQYFGPGTRLTVL.

This rearrangement joins TRBV18 to TRBJ1-1; perhaps TRBD1 as D (6 bases). CDR1 KGHSH and CDR2 LQKENI come from the germline V gene. Trimming pared 3 bases from V and 0 bases from J, leaving 20 bases between. The CDR3 has 18 amino acids. CDR3 protein: CASSPPRGERSMNTEAFF. The CDR3 nucleotides are TGTGCCAGCTCACCTCCCAGGGGCGAACGATCGATGAACACTGAAGCTTTCTTT.

This clone has just one count. V gene TRBV28 combines with J gene TRBJ2-4, with D perhaps TRBD2 (6 bases). The germline V gene encodes CDR1 MDHEN and CDR2 SYDVKM. The CDR3 loop spans 14 amino acids. Trimming stripped 5 bases from V and 9 bases from J, with 17 bases between. CDR3 region: CASSLPTRGLIQYF. CDR3 DNA sequence: TGTGCCAGCAGTCTCCCGACACGGGGACTCATTCAGTACTTC.

This CDR3 reads CASSYARLSTDTQYF. In nucleotides, the CDR3 is TGTGCCAGTAGTTATGCGAGATTGAGCACAGATACGCAGTATTTT. The rearrangement uses TRBV19 and TRBJ2-3; no clear D gene. Per germline, CDR1 LNHDA and CDR2 SQIVND (reference sequence). V was pared by 5 bases and J by 0 bases, with 12 bases between. The CDR3 contains 15 residues.

CDR3 amino acids: CASSPRFSTDTQYF. CDR3 nucleotides: TGTGCCAGCTCACCAAGGTTCAGCACAGATACGCAGTATTTT. The rearrangement joins TRBV18 to TRBJ2-3; D call uncertain. Germline loops: CDR1 KGHSH, CDR2 LQKENI. The CDR3 consists of 14 residues. Trimming shortened V by 2 bases and J by 0 bases, and 6 bases separated the two germline ends.

The chain joins TRBV19 to TRBJ1-4; the D gene is possibly TRBD1 (5 bases). V was trimmed by 1 base and J by 6 bases, leaving 12 bases between them. Germline assignment: CDR1 LNHDA and CDR2 SQIVND (reference sequence). The CDR3 consists of 15 residues. The CDR3 is CASSIVSKGDEKLFF. The DNA of the CDR3 is TGTGCCAGTAGTATAGTGTCGAAAGGGGATGAAAAACTGTTTTTT.

The chain carries TRBV9 and TRBJ2-1; TRBD1 matches at 10 bases. The germline CDR1 and CDR2 sequences are SGDLS and YYNGEE. V shed 0 bases, J shed 7 bases, and the junction held 4 bases outside the gene matches. This CDR3 is 15 amino acids long. The CDR3 region is CASSVGGTGANEQFF. The CDR3 region has the DNA TGTGCCAGCAGCGTAGGTGGGACAGGGGCTAATGAGCAGTTCTTC. Variable domain in full (rest from reference TRBV9 and TRBJ2-1): DSGVTQTPKHLITATGQRVTLRCSPRSGDLSVYWYQQSLDQGLQFLIQYYNGEERAKGNILERFSAQQFPDLHSELNLSSLELGDSALYFCASSVGGTGANEQFFGPGTRLTVL.

This chain connects TRBV27 to TRBJ2-7; 8 bases match TRBD1. The length of the CDR3 is 13 residues. From germline, CDR1 is MNHEY and CDR2 SMNVEV (reference sequence). Losses at the gene ends were 5 bases for V and 6 bases for J; bases not matched to a gene: 6. The CDR3 DNA is TGTGCCAGCAGTCGGACAGGGCCTCGCGAGCAGTACTTC. It specifies CASSRTGPREQYF.

This chain connects TRBV28 to TRBJ1-5; D is undetermined. V was clipped by 3 bases and J by 3 bases, with 15 bases between them. CDR1 and CDR2 from the germline V gene are MDHEN and SYDVKM. The CDR3 has 16 amino acids. This chain's CDR3 is CASSFGWWRTNQPQHF. For the CDR3, the DNA is TGTGCCAGCAGTTTTGGTTGGTGGCGTACCAATCAGCCCCAGCATTTT.

The chain is built from TRBV6-5 and TRBJ2-7, with D tentatively TRBD2 (6 bases). This CDR3 comprises 13 residues. V lost 11 bases and J 1 base, leaving 15 bases between the germline ends. Germline V gives CDR1 MNHEY, CDR2 SVGAGI. The chain's CDR3 is CAARSGGSYEQYF. In nucleotides, the CDR3 is TGTGCCGCCCGGTCCGGGGGTTCCTACGAGCAGTACTTC.

The chain recombines TRBV6-5 with TRBJ2-3; the match to TRBD2 covers 7 bases. The CDR3 covers 14 residues. The germline V gene encodes CDR1 MNHEY and CDR2 SVGAGI. J gave up 1 base and V 2 bases, and 0 bases lay outside the gene matches. The CDR3 here is CASSYGGGTDTQYF. The CDR3 DNA reads TGTGCCAGCAGTTACGGGGGGGGCACAGATACGCAGTATTTT.

This clone came up once. V is TRBV5-1 and J is TRBJ2-2; maybe TRBD2 (7 bases). The ends were cut back, 4 bases at V and 6 bases at J, with 19 bases in the middle. Germline CDR1 is SGHRS and CDR2 is YFSETQ. This CDR3 spans 16 amino acids. The CDR3 coding sequence is TGCGCCAGCAGCCCCCTGACTAGGGGGGGATCCGGGGAGCTGTTTTTT. Protein: CASSPLTRGGSGELFF.

The genes are TRBV7-8 and TRBJ1-3; the D is unclear. This CDR3 spans 15 amino acids. The V gene's germline CDR1 is SGHVS and CDR2 FQNEAQ. Trimming took off 6 bases at V and 0 bases at J, with 12 bases between the two ends. CDR3 loop: CASRPLAHSGNTIYF. CDR3 nucleotides: TGTGCCAGCAGACCTTTGGCACACTCTGGAAACACCATATATTTT.

This clone was counted a few times. The chain has TRBV7-2 and TRBJ1-5; unclear D gene. The length of the CDR3 is 15 residues. The ends were cut back, 5 bases at V and 6 bases at J, with 17 bases in the middle. Germline values: CDR1 SGHTA, CDR2 FQGNSA. CDR3 protein: CASSPRHLTGQPQHF. The CDR3 DNA reads TGTGCCAGCAGCCCCCGCCACCTAACGGGTCAGCCCCAGCATTTT.

The genes are TRBV28 and TRBJ2-1; 11 bases map to TRBD2. This CDR3 contains 14 residues. J lost 11 bases, V lost 6 bases, and 9 bases had no gene match. The germline V gene has CDR1 MDHEN and CDR2 SYDVKM. The CDR3 loop is CASRAGTSGAQQFF. As DNA, the CDR3 is TGTGCCAGCAGGGCTGGGACTAGCGGTGCCCAGCAGTTCTTC.

The chain recombines TRBV27 with TRBJ2-5, with D tentatively TRBD2 (5 bases). CDR1 is MNHEY and CDR2 is SMNVEV in the germline V gene (reference sequence). The CDR3 runs 18 residues. V gave up 5 bases and J gave up 5 bases, with 27 bases separating them. The CDR3 coding sequence is TGTGCCAGCAGTCCCCCCGGCAGAGGGTGGGGAAGGGTGGAGACCCAGTACTTC. This encodes CASSPPGRGWGRVETQYF.

The chain combines TRBV6-5 with TRBJ2-1, with TRBD1 identical over 8 bases. This CDR3 spans 14 amino acids. The ends lost 4 bases at V and 12 bases at J; junction bases unmatched: 11. CDR1 is MNHEY and CDR2 is SVGAGI in the germline V gene. The CDR3 reads CASSSPLPDRAQFF. The CDR3 nucleotides read TGTGCCAGCAGTTCCCCCCTTCCGGACAGGGCGCAGTTCTTC.

This chain connects TRBV28 to TRBJ2-2; 8 bases are shared with TRBD1. Germline CDR1 is MDHEN and CDR2 is SYDVKM. V gave up 6 bases and J gave up 3 bases; unmatched junction bases: 9. The CDR3 length is 16 residues. This CDR3 reads CASRKQGAQDTGELFF. In nucleotides, the CDR3 is TGTGCCAGCAGGAAGCAGGGGGCGCAGGACACCGGGGAGCTGTTTTTT.

This rearrangement joins TRBV5-1 to TRBJ1-1, with D perhaps matching TRBD1 (6 bases). The CDR3 spans 15 residues. The V gene lost 0 bases and the J gene lost 6 bases, with 15 bases spanning the gap. CDR1 and CDR2 (germline): SGHRS, YFSETQ. The CDR3 coding sequence is TGCGCCAGCAGCTTGGGTGGGGGCGGCGTGCCTGAAGCTTTCTTT. This codes for CASSLGGGGVPEAFF.

This clone appeared a few times. V is TRBV4-1 and J is TRBJ2-5, with D perhaps TRBD2 (6 bases). CDR3 length: 17 amino acids. Germline lookup yields CDR1 MGHRA and CDR2 YSYEKL. V lost 1 base and J lost 5, with 20 bases in between. CDR3 region: CASSQGWLARQKETQYF. Here the CDR3 DNA reads TGCGCCAGCAGCCAAGGTTGGCTAGCGAGACAGAAGGAGACCCAGTACTTC.

This clone occurred many times. The chain combines TRBV6-5 with TRBJ2-7; 12 nucleotides agree with TRBD2. The germline V gene has CDR1 MNHEY and CDR2 SVGAGI. V was clipped by 6 bases and J by 7 bases; unmatched bases: 7. The CDR3 runs 14 residues. The CDR3 coding sequence is TGTGCCAGCAGCCGGACTAGCGGGGCGAGGGAGCAGTACTTC. It encodes CASSRTSGAREQYF.